Listed here is a single T cell receptor (beta chain). This record comes from a study of T cell responses to AZD1222 COVID-19 vaccine. The method was immunoSEQ multiplex PCR; TCRdb's version includes in-frame clones alone and lacks a portion of them. The table shows over 95,000 clones, with about 91% occurring only once. Sample: peripheral blood, taken 28 days after the second AZD1222 dose. The source is an adult who received the AZD1222 COVID-19 vaccine.

The CDR3 DNA follows: TGCGCCAGCAGCTTTGGGGGGAGGACTGAAGCTTTCTTT. As protein: CASSFGGRTEAFF. V and J are TRBV5-1 and TRBJ1-1; possible D gene TRBD1, 5 bases. This CDR3 comprises 13 residues. CDR1 is SGHRS and CDR2 is YFSETQ in the germline V gene. The ends were cut back, 2 bases at V and 5 bases at J, with 10 bases in the middle.